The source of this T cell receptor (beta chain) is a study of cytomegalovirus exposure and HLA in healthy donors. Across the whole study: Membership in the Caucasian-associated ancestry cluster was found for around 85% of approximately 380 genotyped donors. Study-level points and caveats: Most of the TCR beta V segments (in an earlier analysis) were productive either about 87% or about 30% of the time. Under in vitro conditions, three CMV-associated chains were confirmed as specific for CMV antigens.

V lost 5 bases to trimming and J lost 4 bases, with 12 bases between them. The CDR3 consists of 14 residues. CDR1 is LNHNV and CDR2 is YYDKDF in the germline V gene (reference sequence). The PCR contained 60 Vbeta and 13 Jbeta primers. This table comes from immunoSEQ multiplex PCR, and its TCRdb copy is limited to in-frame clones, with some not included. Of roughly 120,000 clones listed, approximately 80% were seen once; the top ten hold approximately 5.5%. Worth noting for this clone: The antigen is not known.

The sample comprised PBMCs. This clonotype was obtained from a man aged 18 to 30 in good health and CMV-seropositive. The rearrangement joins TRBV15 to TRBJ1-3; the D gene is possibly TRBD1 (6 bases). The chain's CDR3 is CATSSQTGGNTIYF. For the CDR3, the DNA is TGTGCCACCAGCTCCCAGACAGGAGGAAACACCATATATTTT.